This TCR beta chain was sequenced during a study of pediatric ulcerative colitis (dated by TCRdb to about 2019). Regarding the complete study: Fewer than ten ulcerative colitis patients had pancolitis and two had left-sided colitis, with histology consistent with ulcerative colitis in all. From fewer than ten newly diagnosed, treatment-naive pediatric ulcerative colitis patients and a handful of non-IBD control children, paired blood and rectal samples were collected. The Pediatric Ulcerative Colitis Activity Index classified a couple of patients as having mild disease, several as having moderate disease and three as having acute severe colitis.

V lost 3 bases and J lost 5 bases, and the count of bases not matched to a germline gene is 5. The germline V gene encodes CDR1 SEHNR and CDR2 FQNEAQ (reference sequence). The CDR3 runs 14 residues from the cysteine to the phenylalanine. Of the read, only the CDR3 DNA is kept; its 42 bases are in frame from base 1. A remark on this clone: Its antigen is unknown. Base qualities were left out, and no much larger clone turns up one base away.

Beyond this particular receptor, the publication reports: A couple of rectal CDR3 clonotypes were present in all ulcerative colitis patients and in none of the controls. For technical reasons, substantially fewer templates were yielded by the blood samples of a couple of patients, and these blood samples were excluded from blood-rectal overlap analysis. Blood-derived T cells may have been included in rectal pinch biopsies, especially in patients with overt colitis. Rectal repertoire features separated controls, mild-moderate and acute severe colitis patients; acute severe colitis showed reduced rectal diversity due to clonal expansions. Autologous blood-rectal clonal overlap was significantly higher in ulcerative colitis patients than in controls, suggesting increased T cell trafficking to inflamed tissue. Only four individuals were included in the healthy control group, which was small. Because repertoires came from total lymphocyte DNA, patterns in rare subsets such as regulatory T cells may not be reflected.

Through the immunoSEQ TRB Survey service, multiplex V and J primers were used to amplify rearranged CDR3 beta regions from genomic DNA. To keep sequencing depth the same across samples, survey-level depth of up to 500,000 reads per sample was applied. Libraries were purified, pooled and sequenced on Illumina technology. The paper's data handling went like this. immunoSEQ online tools were used for productive clonality, sample overlap, pairwise scatters, CDR3 beta length, V/D/J gene usage and productiveness. Alongside Shannon and Simpson indices, calculated diversity was computed as the number of unique rearrangements divided by total templates, multiplied by 100. Principal component analysis was performed on Z-score normalized data with the R prcomp function and the ggbiplot package. Morisita's index was used to quantify the clonal overlap between blood and rectum within each subject. TCRdb limited this immuneACCESS table to in-frame rearrangements with V and J called. A share of clones is missing; checked studies link under half to unresolved V genes, and the rest is unexplained. Clone size and the V and J calls come from that table; the DNA yielded D and trimming. In this sample the table shows approximately 40,000 clones, roughly 70% of which occur a single time. The biggest ten clones account for roughly 8.6% of the sample.

One to two pinch biopsies were taken from the rectum for research during colonoscopy. Before the diagnostic colonoscopy, none of the ulcerative colitis patients had been given immunosuppressive medication. Before DNA isolation, rectal biopsies were subjected to proteinase K digestion. The Wizard kit (Promega) was used to extract genomic DNA from both blood and intestinal samples. The sequenced sample was gut tissue. Rearrangement joined TRBV7-9 to TRBJ1-1; 8 nucleotides in the junction match TRBD1. The sequence was collected from a boy aged 5-17 years with severe ulcerative colitis. CDR3 protein: CASSLDRVGTEAFF. The nucleotide sequence reads as follows: TGTGCCAGCAGCTTGGACAGGGTAGGAACTGAAGCTTTCTTT.